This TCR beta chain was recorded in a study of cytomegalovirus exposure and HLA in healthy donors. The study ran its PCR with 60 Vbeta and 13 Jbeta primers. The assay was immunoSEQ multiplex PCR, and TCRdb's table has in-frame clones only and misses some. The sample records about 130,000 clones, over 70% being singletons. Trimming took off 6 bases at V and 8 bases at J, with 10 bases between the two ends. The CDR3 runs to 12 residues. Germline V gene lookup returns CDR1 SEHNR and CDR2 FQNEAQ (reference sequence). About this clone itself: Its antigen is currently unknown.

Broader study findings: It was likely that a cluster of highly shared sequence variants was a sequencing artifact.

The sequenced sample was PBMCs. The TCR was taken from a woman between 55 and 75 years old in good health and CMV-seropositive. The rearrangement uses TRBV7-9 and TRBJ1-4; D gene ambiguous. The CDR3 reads CASRRDREKLFF. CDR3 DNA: TGTGCCAGCAGGCGGGATCGGGAAAAACTGTTTTTT.